This record covers a single T cell receptor beta chain. Its cognate antigen is unknown. A much larger clone lies a single base off, so this may be a read error. No conserved phenylalanine or tryptophan ends this CDR3, so it is likely a read error. Between roughly 19,000 and 1,100,000 sorted cells, with 10%, 30% or 50% RNA, yielded naive CD8 libraries. The record originates from a study of molecular identifiers for immune sequencing clone quantification. Study-wide results and limits: Clones with over 20 RNA copies captured over 99% of effector molecules but under 1% of naive ones. Identical TCR molecules that share a barcode could lead to an underestimation of highly expanded clone sizes.

MiXCR, applied by TCRdb to the PCR reads, yields one record per CDR3 protein. Seen here are 490,000 or so distinct CDR3 sequences, 20% to 25% observed once, and the top ten hold about 0.78%. With 4 bases clipped from V and 3 bases from J, the junction kept 4 bases outside the gene matches. This CDR3 region has 14 residues. Germline CDR1 LNHNV, CDR2 YYDKDF (reference sequence). The gene calls are TRBV15 and TRBJ2-7; TRBD1 matches at 9 bases. This clonotype was obtained from a human donor in good health. Some libraries in this study had Jurkat cell RNA spiked in. The sample taken for sequencing was naive CD8+ T cells from blood, with Jurkat cell RNA spiked in. Subset of the sample: FACS-sorted CD8+CD4-CCR7+CD45RA+ naive T cells. The CDR3 is CATSTRQGGYEQYL. The DNA of the CDR3 is TGTGCCACCAGCACCCGACAGGGGGGCTACGAGCAGTACCTC.